This T cell receptor (beta chain) was observed in a study of spatial heterogeneity in lung cancer. This clonotype was observed a few times. Specified time point: sample taken at primary tumor resection. Whole RNA from tumor, nontumor lung or frozen PBMC was sequenced unsorted. The CDR3 is 17 residues long. CDR1 is SGHAT, CDR2 FQNNGV, per germline. J was trimmed by 6 bases and V by 2 bases; bases with no gene match: 11. TCRdb called the 5' RACE reads again in MiXCR, with one record for every CDR3 protein. The sample has 20,000 to 25,000 distinct CDR3 sequences; roughly 7% are singletons. The sample consisted of PBMCs, taken at surgery. The chain links TRBV11-2 to TRBJ2-1; 9 bases are a match to TRBD2. The clonotype comes from a male donor with early-stage non-small cell lung cancer. CDR3 in amino acids: CASSLRTGLAISNEQFF. The CDR3 nucleotides are TGTGCCAGCAGCTTACGAACAGGACTAGCGATTTCCAATGAGCAGTTCTTC. The variable domain in full, completed from reference TRBV11-2 and TRBJ2-1, reads EAGVAQSPRYKIIEKRQSVAFWCNPISGHATLYWYQQILGQGPKLLIQFQNNGVVDDSQLPKDRFSAERLKGVDSTLKIQPAKLEDSAVYLCASSLRTGLAISNEQFFGPGTRLTVL.